One and the same sample provided the 7 T cell receptor beta chains below, sequenced in a study of early T cells in non-severe SARS-CoV-2 infection. MiXCR, run by TCRdb on the 5' RACE reads, gives a single entry per CDR3 protein. The table records 120,000 or so distinct CDR3 sequences, approximately 12% of them present only once. Sample: whole blood, taken at baseline. These receptors originate from an adult who was a healthcare worker with PCR-confirmed SARS-CoV-2 infection or an uninfected control (not recorded which).

This clonotype appeared many times. The chain recombines TRBV5-8 with TRBJ2-7, with TRBD1 as a possible D gene (6 bases). V lost 4 bases and J 2 bases, leaving 10 bases between the germline ends. Germline CDR1 SGHTS, CDR2 YDEGEE. This CDR3 is 13 amino acids long. CDR3 sequence (DNA): TGTGCCAGCAGCCACAGGGTTACCTACGAGCAGTACTTC. Translating it yields CASSHRVTYEQYF. Looking up the rest from reference TRBV5-8 and TRBJ2-7 gives the full variable domain: EAGVTQSPTHLIKTRGQQATLRCSPISGHTSVYWYQQALGLGLQFLLWYDEGEERNRGNFPPRFSGRQFPNYSSELNVNALELEDSALYLCASSHRVTYEQYFGPGTRLTVT.

This clonotype was seen a handful of times. The V and J genes are TRBV4-2 and TRBJ2-3, with D perhaps matching TRBD2 (6 bases). Looked up from germline, CDR1 is LGHNA and CDR2 is YNFKEQ. CDR3 length: 17 amino acids. V lost 0 bases, J lost 4 bases, and 17 bases lay in between. The CDR3, as DNA: TGTGCCAGCAGCCAAGATCGGGGCGGGGCAGGTGCAGATACGCAGTATTTT. Translation: CASSQDRGGAGADTQYF.

This clonotype was found many times. The gene calls are TRBV11-3 and TRBJ2-7; possible D gene TRBD2, 6 bases. Trimming took off 3 bases at V and 4 bases at J, with 16 bases between the two ends. This CDR3 has 15 residues. Germline CDR1 reads SGHNT; CDR2 reads YENEEA. CDR3: CASSLGGSDQYEQYF. CDR3 sequence (DNA): TGTGCCAGCAGCTTGGGGGGATCGGATCAGTACGAGCAGTACTTC. Filled out from reference TRBV11-3 and TRBJ2-7, the complete variable domain reads EAGVVQSPRYKIIEKKQPVAFWCNPISGHNTLYWYLQNLGQGPELLIRYENEEAVDDSQLPKDRFSAERLKGVDSTLKIQPAELGDSAVYLCASSLGGSDQYEQYFGPGTRLTVT.

This clonotype was observed a few times. CDR3 sequence: CASSLPPLLGFGVNTEAFF. The CDR3 DNA reads TGTGCCAGCAGCTTGCCCCCCCTTCTGGGATTTGGGGTGAACACTGAAGCTTTCTTT. The V and J genes are TRBV5-6 and TRBJ1-1; D remains unclear. This CDR3 comprises 19 residues. The V and J ends lost 1 base and 0 bases respectively, with 22 bases between them. In germline, CDR1 is SGHDT, CDR2 YYEEEE.

This clonotype was counted ten times or more. J is TRBJ2-2 and V is TRBV2, with 8 nucleotides matching TRBD1. CDR3 length equals 14 residues. CDR1 is SNHLY, CDR2 FYNNEI, per germline. V lost 4 bases to trimming and J lost 5 bases; unmatched junction nucleotides: 3. The CDR3 coding sequence is TGTGCCAGCAGTGCGGACAGGGATACCGGGGAGCTGTTTTTT. It translates to CASSADRDTGELFF.

In DNA, the CDR3 is TGCAGTGCTAGTTCAGGGGGGGGTCAGCCCCAGCATTTT. This codes for CSASSGGGQPQHF. The chain recombines TRBV20-1 with TRBJ1-5; TRBD1 matches 7 bases. The germline V gene has CDR1 DFQATT and CDR2 SNEGSKA (reference sequence). V dropped 3 bases and J dropped 6; count of bases not matched to a gene: 5. The CDR3 sequence is 13 residues long.

In its sample, this clonotype was seen a few times. The rearrangement joins TRBV29-1 to TRBJ2-6; TRBD1 might be the D (5 bases). CDR3 length: 15 residues. Germline V gene data show CDR1 as SQVTM and CDR2 as ANQGSEA. V lost 7 bases and J 0 bases, leaving 13 bases between the germline ends. In DNA, the CDR3 is TGCAGCGCCGGACACCCGAGCTCTGGGGCCAACGTCCTGACTTTC. Translated, it gives CSAGHPSSGANVLTF.